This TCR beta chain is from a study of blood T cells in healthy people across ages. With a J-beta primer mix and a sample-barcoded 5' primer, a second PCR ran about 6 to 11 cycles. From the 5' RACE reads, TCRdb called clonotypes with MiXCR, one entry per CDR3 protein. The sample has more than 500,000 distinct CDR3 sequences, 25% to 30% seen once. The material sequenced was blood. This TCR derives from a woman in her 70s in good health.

For the CDR3, the DNA is TGTGCCAGCAGCCCCCCGCGGCGCGGGACCCAGTACTTC. This gives the protein CASSPPRRGTQYF. The chain has TRBV7-2 and TRBJ2-5; D remains unclear. The ends were cut back, 5 bases at V and 7 bases at J, with 14 bases in the middle. The CDR3 is 13 amino acids. Germline assignment: CDR1 SGHTA and CDR2 FQGNSA.